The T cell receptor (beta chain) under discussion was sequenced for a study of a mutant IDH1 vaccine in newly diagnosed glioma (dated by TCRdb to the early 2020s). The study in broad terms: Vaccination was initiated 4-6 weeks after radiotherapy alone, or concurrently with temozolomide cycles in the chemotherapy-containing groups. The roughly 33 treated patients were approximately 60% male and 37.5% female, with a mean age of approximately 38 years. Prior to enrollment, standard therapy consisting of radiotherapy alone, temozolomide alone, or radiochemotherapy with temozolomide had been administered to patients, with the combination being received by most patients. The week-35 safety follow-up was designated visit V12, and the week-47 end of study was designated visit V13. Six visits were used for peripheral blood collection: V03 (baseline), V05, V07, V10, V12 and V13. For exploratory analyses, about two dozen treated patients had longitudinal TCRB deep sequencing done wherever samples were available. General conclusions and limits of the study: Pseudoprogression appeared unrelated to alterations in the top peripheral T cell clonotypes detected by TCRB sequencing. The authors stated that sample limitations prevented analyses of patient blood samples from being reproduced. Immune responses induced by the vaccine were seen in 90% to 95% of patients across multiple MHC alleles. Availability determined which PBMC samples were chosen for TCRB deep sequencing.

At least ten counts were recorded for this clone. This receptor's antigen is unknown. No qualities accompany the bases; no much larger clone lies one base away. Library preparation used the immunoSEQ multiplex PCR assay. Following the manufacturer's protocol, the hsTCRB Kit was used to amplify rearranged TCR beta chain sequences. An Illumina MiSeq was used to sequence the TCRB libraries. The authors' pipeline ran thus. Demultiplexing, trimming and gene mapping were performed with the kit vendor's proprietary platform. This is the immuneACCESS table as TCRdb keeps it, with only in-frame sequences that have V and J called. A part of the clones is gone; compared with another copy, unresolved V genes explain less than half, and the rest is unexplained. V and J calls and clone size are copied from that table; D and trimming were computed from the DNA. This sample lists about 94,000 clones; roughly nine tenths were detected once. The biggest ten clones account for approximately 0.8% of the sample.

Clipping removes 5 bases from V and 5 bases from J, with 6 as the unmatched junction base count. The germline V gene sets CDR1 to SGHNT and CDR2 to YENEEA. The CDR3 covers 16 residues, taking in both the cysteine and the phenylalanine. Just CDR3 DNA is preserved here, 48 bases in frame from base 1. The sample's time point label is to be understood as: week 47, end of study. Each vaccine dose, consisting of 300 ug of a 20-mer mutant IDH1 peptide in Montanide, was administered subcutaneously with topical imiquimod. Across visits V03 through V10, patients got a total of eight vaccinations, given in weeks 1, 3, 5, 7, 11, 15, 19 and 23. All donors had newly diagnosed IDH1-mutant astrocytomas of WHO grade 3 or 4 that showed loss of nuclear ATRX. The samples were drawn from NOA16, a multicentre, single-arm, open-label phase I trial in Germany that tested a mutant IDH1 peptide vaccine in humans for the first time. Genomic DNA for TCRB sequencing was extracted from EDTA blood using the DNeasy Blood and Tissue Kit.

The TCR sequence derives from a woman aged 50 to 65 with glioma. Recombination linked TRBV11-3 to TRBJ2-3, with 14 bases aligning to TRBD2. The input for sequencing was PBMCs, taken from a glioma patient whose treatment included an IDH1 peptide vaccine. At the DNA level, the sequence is TGTGCCAGCAGCCCTGGGACTAGCGGGAGAGTAGATACGCAGTATTTT. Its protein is CASSPGTSGRVDTQYF.